Each of the 31 T cell receptor beta chains below was sequenced from the same sample in a study of blood T cell repertoires in COVID-19. Sequencing used immunoSEQ multiplex PCR; TCRdb keeps in-frame clones, though not all of them. The table has about 44,000 clones, 92% seen once. The specimen sequenced was peripheral blood. These receptors were collected from a human donor in a cohort sampled during active COVID-19.

The V gene is TRBV5-6, the J gene TRBJ2-7, with D possibly being TRBD2 (5 bases). Between the trimmed V and J ends, which lost 1 base and 0 bases, there was a span of 14 bases. Germline V CDR1 and CDR2: SGHDT, YYEEEE. This CDR3 region has 16 residues. The CDR3 DNA sequence: TGTGCCAGCAGCTTGAGGGTCACGGGGAGCTCCTACGAGCAGTACTTC. Residues: CASSLRVTGSSYEQYF.

The J gene is TRBJ2-1, the V gene TRBV5-1; 8 bases match TRBD2. This CDR3 comprises 14 residues. V gave up 4 bases and J gave up 5 bases; unmatched junction bases: 5. CDR1 is SGHRS, CDR2 YFSETQ, per germline. CDR3 sequence reads: CASSGTGGNNEQFF. The DNA of the CDR3 is TGCGCCAGCAGCGGCACGGGGGGGAACAATGAGCAGTTCTTC.

This chain uses TRBV18 with TRBJ1-2, with D perhaps matching TRBD1 (6 bases). Germline values: CDR1 KGHSH, CDR2 LQKENI. This CDR3 comprises 16 residues. V shed 4 bases and J shed 4 bases, with 19 bases lying between them. The CDR3 sequence: CASSQSDRPRGYGYTF. Here the CDR3 DNA reads TGTGCCAGCTCACAATCAGACAGGCCTAGGGGCTATGGCTACACCTTC.

This sequence joins TRBV2 and TRBJ1-4; TRBD1 is a possible D gene (6 bases). Trimming removed 7 bases from V and 8 bases from J, with 17 bases in between. The CDR3 loop spans 14 amino acids. Germline V gene data show CDR1 as SNHLY and CDR2 as FYNNEI. The DNA for the CDR3 is TGTGCCAGCATCGAATTCAGGGGAGGGGAAAAACTGTTTTTT. Translated: CASIEFRGGEKLFF. Variable domain in full (rest from reference TRBV2 and TRBJ1-4): EPEVTQTPSHQVTQMGQEVILRCVPISNHLYFYWYRQILGQKVEFLVSFYNNEISEKSEIFDDQFSVERPDGSNFTLKIRSTKLEDSAMYFCASIEFRGGEKLFFGSGTQLSVL.

This chain joins TRBV28 and TRBJ1-5; 7 nucleotides line up with TRBD1. Germline lookup yields CDR1 MDHEN and CDR2 SYDVKM. With V trimmed by 6 bases and J by 2 bases, 7 bases remained unmatched. CDR3 length equals 15 residues. CDR3 protein: CASSRQGIRNQPQHF. The CDR3, as DNA: TGTGCCAGCAGCCGACAGGGAATTCGCAATCAGCCCCAGCATTTT.

The gene calls are TRBV5-6 and TRBJ2-3, with D tentatively TRBD1 (5 bases). Germline CDR1 is SGHDT and CDR2 is YYEEEE. Trimming left V 1 base short and J 5 bases short, with 14 bases between. This CDR3 region has 15 residues. The CDR3 sequence: CASSLSQGVQDTQYF. In nucleotides, the CDR3 is TGTGCCAGCAGCTTGTCGCAGGGCGTTCAAGATACGCAGTATTTT.

J is TRBJ2-7 and V is TRBV28, with D tentatively TRBD1 (6 bases). V was shortened by 6 bases and J by 6 bases, with 9 bases between the two germline ends. The CDR3 contains 11 residues. CDR1 MDHEN and CDR2 SYDVKM come from the germline V gene. The CDR3 DNA reads as TGTGCCAGCAGCTACAGGGTCGAGCAGTACTTC. Translated: CASSYRVEQYF.

The chain uses TRBV19 and TRBJ1-1; 7 bases are shared with TRBD1. Germline V lookup: CDR1 LNHDA, CDR2 SQIVND (reference sequence). The ends lost 5 bases at V and 1 base at J; junction bases unmatched: 4. The CDR3 totals 14 residues. CDR3 DNA sequence: TGTGCCAGTAGTGTGGGACAGAAGAACACTGAAGCTTTCTTT. Translation gives CASSVGQKNTEAFF.

The chain employs TRBV5-1 and TRBJ1-6; D perhaps matches TRBD1 (6 bases). Germline-derived CDR1 and CDR2 are SGHRS and YFSETQ. Trimming removed 0 bases at V and 9 bases at J, with 13 bases between. The CDR3 has 15 residues. This CDR3 is CASSLVAGEGSPLHF. CDR3 nucleotides: TGCGCCAGCAGCTTGGTGGCAGGGGAAGGTTCACCCCTCCACTTT.

J is TRBJ1-2 and V is TRBV5-1; no clear D gene. The CDR3 is made up of 13 amino acids. Trimming left V 4 bases short and J 0 bases short, with 7 bases between. Germline CDR1 and CDR2: SGHRS and YFSETQ. The chain's CDR3 is CASSPTANYGYTF. The DNA for the CDR3 is TGCGCCAGCAGCCCGACTGCTAACTATGGCTACACCTTC.

This chain links TRBV7-9 with TRBJ2-1, with D tentatively TRBD1 (7 bases). The CDR3 extends over 16 amino acids. Germline CDR1 reads SEHNR; CDR2 reads FQNEAQ (reference sequence). With 5 bases removed from V and 4 bases from J, the gap between germline ends came to 18 bases. In DNA, the CDR3 is TGTGCCAGCAGCAGCAGGGGGGCTAGCGATTACAATGAGCAGTTCTTC. This gives the protein CASSSRGASDYNEQFF. The entire variable domain, with the rest obtained from reference TRBV7-9 and TRBJ2-1, is as follows: DTGVSQNPRHKITKRGQNVTFRCDPISEHNRLYWYRQTLGQGPEFLTYFQNEAQLEKSRLLSDRFSAERPKGSFSTLEIQRTEQGDSAMYLCASSSRGASDYNEQFFGPGTRLTVL.

As DNA, the CDR3 is TGTGCCAGCAGCTTACGCAGTAGCGGGGGGTTGATGGGGCTGTATTTT. Translation: CASSLRSSGGLMGLYF. This chain joins TRBV7-9 and TRBJ2-3, with 10 bases lining up with TRBD2. The germline V gene encodes CDR1 SEHNR and CDR2 FQNEAQ (reference sequence). The CDR3 has 16 residues. V shed 2 bases and J 14 bases; nucleotides not matched to a gene: 16.

V and J are TRBV11-2 and TRBJ2-1; 12 nucleotides agree with TRBD2. The length of the CDR3 is 16 residues. V trimming: 1 base; J trimming: 5 bases; junction bases outside the gene matches: 3. Germline CDR1 is SGHAT and CDR2 is FQNNGV. Written as DNA, the CDR3 is TGTGCCAGCAGCTTAGCGTGGACTAGCGGGGACAATGAGCAGTTCTTC. Protein sequence: CASSLAWTSGDNEQFF. The full variable domain, completed using reference TRBV11-2 and TRBJ2-1, is EAGVAQSPRYKIIEKRQSVAFWCNPISGHATLYWYQQILGQGPKLLIQFQNNGVVDDSQLPKDRFSAERLKGVDSTLKIQPAKLEDSAVYLCASSLAWTSGDNEQFFGPGTRLTVL.

This clone was seen only once. This chain uses TRBV24-1 with TRBJ2-5, with D perhaps TRBD1 (6 bases). V was clipped by 5 bases and J by 10 bases, with 25 bases between them. Germline values: CDR1 KGHDR, CDR2 SFDVKD. This CDR3 region has 16 residues. This chain's CDR3 is CATSVPRQVLLLGQYF. For the CDR3, the DNA is TGTGCCACCAGTGTCCCTCGACAGGTTCTTCTTTTAGGCCAGTACTTC.

J is TRBJ2-7 and V is TRBV27, with TRBD2 matching 10 bases. V lost 5 bases to trimming and J lost 5 bases; unmatched junction nucleotides: 3. Germline-derived CDR1 and CDR2 are MNHEY and SMNVEV (reference sequence). The CDR3 extends over 13 amino acids. This CDR3 reads CASSRTSGHEQYF. CDR3 DNA: TGTGCCAGCAGTCGGACTAGCGGACACGAGCAGTACTTC.

The V and J genes are TRBV12-3 or TRBV12-4 and TRBJ2-1; D possibly corresponds to TRBD2 (5 bases). The CDR3 consists of 12 residues. V lost 2 bases and J 7 bases, leaving 6 bases between the germline ends. The DNA of the CDR3 is TGTGCCAGCAGTTTAAGGGAGAATGAGCAGTTCTTC. Translating gives CASSLRENEQFF.

This sequence joins TRBV3-1 (or the pseudogene TRBV3-2) and TRBJ1-1, with D possibly matching TRBD1 (5 bases). V dropped 1 base and J dropped 0 bases, with 6 bases sitting between them. Germline V CDR1 and CDR2: LGHDT, YNNKEL (reference sequence). The CDR3 contains 14 residues. CDR3 amino acids: CASSQVGVNTEAFF. CDR3 nucleotide sequence: TGTGCCAGCAGCCAAGTAGGGGTGAACACTGAAGCTTTCTTT.

This chain uses TRBV5-6 with TRBJ2-1; TRBD2 matches 8 bases. The CDR3 length is 15 residues. J lost 5 bases, V lost 0 bases, and 4 bases had no gene match. Germline loops: CDR1 SGHDT, CDR2 YYEEEE. In DNA form, the CDR3 reads TGTGCCAGCAGCTTGGCTAGCGGGCTCAACAATGAGCAGTTCTTC. Translating it yields CASSLASGLNNEQFF.

This clone has just one count. The chain carries TRBV18 and TRBJ1-2; D may be TRBD1 (6 bases). In germline, CDR1 is KGHSH, CDR2 LQKENI. Trimming took 3 bases from V and 5 from J, leaving 19 bases between them. The CDR3 loop spans 16 amino acids. CDR3 sequence (DNA): TGTGCCAGCTCACCGATAGGGGGACAAGACTATTATGGCTACACCTTC. This sequence encodes CASSPIGGQDYYGYTF.

J is TRBJ1-1 and V is TRBV6-2 or TRBV6-3; D ambiguous. The CDR3 consists of 12 residues. CDR1 is MNHEY and CDR2 is SVGEGT in the germline V gene. V was shortened by 0 bases and J by 6 bases, with 5 bases between the two germline ends. CDR3 nucleotides: TGTGCCAGCAGTTACTCGCAGGCTGAAGCTTTCTTT. This codes for CASSYSQAEAFF.

This clone was seen only once. The rearrangement links TRBV25-1 to TRBJ1-4; 10 positions match TRBD1. Germline values: CDR1 MGHDK, CDR2 SYGVNS. The length of the CDR3 is 15 residues. The V and J ends lost 8 bases and 7 bases, in that order; junction bases with no gene match: 10. The CDR3 sequence is CASGQPGQGSEKLFF. As DNA, the CDR3 is TGTGCCAGCGGACAACCGGGACAGGGGAGTGAAAAACTGTTTTTT.

This sequence joins TRBV19 and TRBJ2-1; tentatively, D is TRBD2 (6 bases). In germline, CDR1 is LNHDA, CDR2 SQIVND (reference sequence). This CDR3 is 14 amino acids long. Deletions cut 9 bases from V and 7 bases from J, with 19 bases between. The CDR3 DNA is TGTGCCAGCCGGGACTTACGCTCCTTAAATGAGCAGTTCTTC. As protein: CASRDLRSLNEQFF.

The gene calls are TRBV7-9 and TRBJ1-1; D remains unclear. The V gene's germline CDR1 is SEHNR and CDR2 FQNEAQ (reference sequence). The ends were cut back, 4 bases at V and 3 bases at J, with 12 bases in the middle. This CDR3 has 14 residues. The DNA for the CDR3 is TGTGCCAGCAGCTCCAAGATACTCCACACTGAAGCTTTCTTT. It is translated as CASSSKILHTEAFF.

The chain combines TRBV27 with TRBJ2-1, with TRBD2 matching 8 bases. V shed 8 bases, J shed 9 bases, and the junction held 15 bases outside the gene matches. The CDR3 runs 15 residues. Germline V gene data show CDR1 as MNHEY and CDR2 as SMNVEV (reference sequence). CDR3 loop: CASRPGTGRGGEQFF. The CDR3, as DNA: TGTGCCAGCCGACCAGGGACCGGTCGGGGGGGTGAGCAGTTCTTC.

CDR3 in amino acids: CASSQAAGGRSPLHF. CDR3 sequence (DNA): TGTGCCAGCAGCCAAGCGGCAGGGGGCAGATCACCCCTCCACTTT. The chain recombines TRBV4-2 with TRBJ1-6; 8 bases are a match to TRBD1. CDR1 and CDR2 (germline): LGHNA, YNFKEQ. J gave up 10 bases and V 1 base, and 6 bases lay outside the gene matches. This CDR3 is 15 amino acids long.

The V call is TRBV28, the J call TRBJ2-7, with no clear D. The length of the CDR3 is 12 residues. Trimming took off 5 bases at V and 4 bases at J, with 9 bases between the two ends. Germline loops: CDR1 MDHEN, CDR2 SYDVKM. The CDR3 loop reads CASSTLLYEQYF. The CDR3 DNA sequence: TGTGCCAGCAGTACCCTATTATACGAGCAGTACTTC.

The chain combines TRBV10-1 with TRBJ2-7; D gene uncertain. The CDR3 is made up of 15 amino acids. Germline V gene lookup returns CDR1 WNHNN and CDR2 SYGVQD (reference sequence). Trimming took 5 bases from V and 5 from J, leaving 19 bases between them. The CDR3 nucleotides are TGCGCCAGCAGTACTAATCCCGGAAACCCCCACGAGCAGTACTTC. It encodes CASSTNPGNPHEQYF.

This chain links TRBV18 with TRBJ1-1, with TRBD1 as a possible D gene (6 bases). Germline V lookup: CDR1 KGHSH, CDR2 LQKENI. The CDR3 spans 14 residues. Trimming cost V 6 bases and J 5 bases, with 16 bases left between them. This chain's CDR3 is CASSPGGAVTEAFF. The CDR3 nucleotides are TGTGCCAGCTCCCCCGGGGGGGCCGTTACTGAAGCTTTCTTT.

This clone has more than one count but fewer than ten. The chain has TRBV27 and TRBJ1-3; a weak D match, TRBD1 (5 bases). This CDR3 is 15 amino acids long. The V gene's germline CDR1 is MNHEY and CDR2 SMNVEV (reference sequence). Trimming stripped 4 bases from V and 0 bases from J, with 10 bases between. CDR3 in amino acids: CASSSSRDSGNTIYF. The CDR3 coding sequence is TGTGCCAGCAGTTCCTCCAGGGACTCTGGAAACACCATATATTTT.

For the CDR3, the DNA is TGTGCCAGCAGTGAAAGGGGGGGCGGCCTGAACACAGATACGCAGTATTTT. Translated: CASSERGGGLNTDTQYF. The chain uses TRBV2 and TRBJ2-3, with a possible D match to TRBD2 (7 bases). Germline CDR1 and CDR2: SNHLY and FYNNEI. The CDR3 consists of 17 residues. Trimming took 2 bases from V and 2 from J, leaving 17 bases between them.

V and J are TRBV7-9 and TRBJ2-1, with 9 bases that match TRBD1. This CDR3 contains 14 residues. V lost 4 bases to trimming and J lost 5 bases; unmatched junction nucleotides: 3. CDR1 SEHNR and CDR2 FQNEAQ come from the germline V gene (reference sequence). DNA of the CDR3: TGTGCCAGCAGCTATGGGACAGGGAACAATGAGCAGTTCTTC. Encoded protein: CASSYGTGNNEQFF.